Sequencing of this T cell receptor beta chain was carried out in a study of blood T cell repertoires in COVID-19. In the source study's methods: Nucleated cell counts were estimated from reference gene primer amplification. Repertoires were generated with immunoSEQ multiplex PCR, while TCRdb's copy carries only in-frame clones and drops some. The V and J calls and clone size are taken from that table; D and trimming were inferred from the DNA. The table records around 100,000 clones, about 90% of them present only once. CDR3 length: 14 amino acids. Germline values: CDR1 SEHNR, CDR2 FQNEAQ (reference sequence). The V gene lost 5 bases and the J gene lost 7 bases, with 14 bases spanning the gap.

Input material: peripheral blood. The chain combines TRBV7-9 with TRBJ2-2; TRBD1 is a possible D gene (5 bases). This TCR derives from a human donor in a cohort sampled during active COVID-19. In DNA form, the CDR3 reads TGTGCCAGCAGCCTGACAGAAAGACTCGGGGAGCTGTTTTTT. It codes for CASSLTERLGELFF.